The TCR beta chain described here comes from a study of T cell responses to AZD1222 COVID-19 vaccine. The CDR3 runs to 15 residues. V was pared by 5 bases and J by 3 bases, with 5 bases of the junction left unmatched. Germline lookup yields CDR1 MNHEY and CDR2 SVGAGI. Whole-study results and caveats: Donor demographics were predominantly white British with a female majority; clonal diversity may be underestimated. Baseline seropositivity characterized only a handful of AZD1222 recipients. No repertoire was sampled before or during the peak T cell response, only after it. Spike-specific TCR breadth rose after two AZD1222 doses, and depth rose as well.

In the case of this clone: Antigen specificity is unknown.

Sequencing was performed with immunoSEQ multiplex PCR; in TCRdb, only in-frame clones are kept and a portion is missing. The table lists 150,000 to 200,000 clones, almost 95% of them singletons. The TCR sequence derives from an adult in good health. J is TRBJ2-2 and V is TRBV6-5; the match to TRBD1 covers 8 bases. The sequencing used peripheral blood, collected on day 0 of AZD1222 vaccination. CDR3 in DNA: TGTGCCAGCAGTCTAGGGACAGGTGACACCGGGGAGCTGTTTTTT. Its translation: CASSLGTGDTGELFF.